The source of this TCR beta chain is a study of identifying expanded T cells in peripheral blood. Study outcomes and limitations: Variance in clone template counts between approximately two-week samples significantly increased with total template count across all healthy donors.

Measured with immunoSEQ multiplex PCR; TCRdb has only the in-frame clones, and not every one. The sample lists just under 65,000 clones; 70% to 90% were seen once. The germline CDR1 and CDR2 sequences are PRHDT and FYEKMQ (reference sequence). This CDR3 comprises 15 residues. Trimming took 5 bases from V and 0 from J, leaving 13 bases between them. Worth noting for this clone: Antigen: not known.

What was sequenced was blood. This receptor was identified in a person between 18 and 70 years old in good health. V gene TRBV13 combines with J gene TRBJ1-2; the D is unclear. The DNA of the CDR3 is TGTGCCAGCAGCATTTCCTATGACACTAACTATGGCTACACCTTC. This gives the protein CASSISYDTNYGYTF.